This is a list of T cell receptor beta chains from one sample in a study of blood T cell repertoires in COVID-19. Sequencing was performed with immunoSEQ multiplex PCR; in TCRdb, only in-frame clones are kept and a portion is missing. The data show 150,000 to 200,000 clones, 70% to 90% seen once. Sequenced material: PBMCs or T cells enriched from blood (not recorded which). These receptors were obtained from a woman aged 45-65 years who had recovered from COVID-19. Both conserved end residues are part of each CDR3. The D gene is left open where the match is weak. Not all rows give a size; the values are once, few, many and, for expanded clones, a class.

CDR3 length,J gene,V gene,clone size,D gene,CDR3 protein,CDR3 DNA
12,TRBJ2-7,TRBV5-1,-,-,CASSSTAYEQYF,TGCGCCAGCAGCTCTACCGCCTACGAGCAGTACTTC
15,TRBJ1-2,TRBV7-8,-,TRBD1,CASSSRGQGPYGYTF,TGTGCCAGCAGCTCCCGTGGACAGGGACCCTATGGCTACACCTTC
13,TRBJ1-6,TRBV10-3,-,-,CAIRGDDNSPLHF,TGTGCCATCAGGGGAGACGATAATTCACCCCTCCACTTT
17,TRBJ2-5,TRBV11-3,-,TRBD2,CASSPAFPSGGQETQYF,TGTGCCAGCAGCCCGGCCTTTCCAAGCGGGGGACAAGAGACCCAGTACTTC
13,TRBJ2-1,TRBV3-1/TRBV3-2,-,-,CASSQRGGNEQFF,TGTGCCAGCAGCCAGAGAGGCGGGAATGAGCAGTTCTTC
15,TRBJ2-1,TRBV7-2,few,TRBD2,CASSPRYGGATEQFF,TGTGCCAGCAGCCCGCGGTACGGGGGGGCGACTGAGCAGTTCTTC
14,TRBJ2-1,TRBV6-4,-,TRBD2,CASRLAGGHNEQFF,TGTGCCAGCAGACTAGCGGGGGGTCACAATGAGCAGTTCTTC
13,TRBJ2-5,TRBV2,-,TRBD2,CASSEREGETQYF,TGTGCCAGCAGTGAAAGGGAGGGAGAGACCCAGTACTTC
19,TRBJ2-2,TRBV21-1,-,-,CASTPDRDTSGGQTGELFF,TGTGCCAGCACCCCTGACAGGGACACTAGCGGGGGACAGACCGGGGAGCTGTTTTTT
14,TRBJ2-3,TRBV18,-,-,CASSRSVSTDTQYF,TGTGCCAGCTCAAGATCGGTTAGCACAGATACGCAGTATTTT
14,TRBJ1-5,TRBV19,-,-,CASRGSGGNQPQHF,TGTGCCAGTAGGGGCTCCGGGGGCAATCAGCCCCAGCATTTT
14,TRBJ2-7,TRBV11-3,-,-,CASSTGLRSGEQYF,TGTGCCAGCAGCACCGGACTAAGGTCCGGCGAGCAGTACTTC
19,TRBJ1-1,TRBV6-2/TRBV6-3,-,TRBD1,CASSYFGVFSGTGITEAFF,TGTGCCAGCAGTTACTTTGGGGTCTTTTCGGGGACAGGTATCACTGAAGCTTTCTTT
13,TRBJ1-4,TRBV2,-,-,CASRRTDNEKLFF,TGTGCCAGCAGGAGGACAGATAATGAAAAACTGTTTTTT
15,TRBJ2-3,TRBV6-2/TRBV6-3,once,-,CASSALGGGLNTQYF,TGTGCCAGCAGTGCCTTGGGGGGGGGCCTTAATACGCAGTATTTT
16,TRBJ2-1,TRBV9,-,TRBD2,CASSLTTSGVYNEQFF,TGTGCCAGCAGCCTGACGACTAGCGGGGTCTACAATGAGCAGTTCTTC
14,TRBJ1-5,TRBV5-1,once,-,CASSSGQSNQPQHF,TGCGCCAGCAGCTCTGGACAGAGCAATCAGCCCCAGCATTTT